The 5 T cell receptor beta chains given below trace back to one sample, sequenced in a study of blood T cells in healthy people across ages (dated by TCRdb to between 2015 and 2017). Library preparation was by 5' RACE. Sequencer: Illumina HiSeq 2500. A second PCR of about 6 to 11 cycles was performed with a sample-barcoded 5' primer and a J-beta primer mix. TCRdb handled the public reads itself, with Q25 trimming in fastp and clone calling in MiXCR, and kept productive beta chains. For every CDR3 protein sequence, its rows merge into one entry that carries the most common genes and DNA. A total of fewer than 950,000 distinct CDR3 sequences appear in this sample, roughly 53% of them only once. About 42% of the sample lies in the top ten. The sequenced sample consisted of blood. The receptors derive from a man aged 80 or over in good health.

This clonotype was detected a few times. This chain connects TRBV7-2 to TRBJ2-7; TRBD2 matches at 10 bases. Germline V gives CDR1 SGHTA, CDR2 FQGNSA. There are 18 residues in the CDR3. The junction had 9 bases not matched to a gene; V was cut back by 1 base and J by 0 bases. The DNA of the CDR3 is TGTGCCAGCAGCTTAGTGCTGAGCGGGAGGGGAAGCTCCTACGAGCAGTACTTC. Residues: CASSLVLSGRGSSYEQYF.

This clonotype was recorded a few times. V gene TRBV6-5 combines with J gene TRBJ2-5, with no clear D. CDR3 size: 13 residues. With 0 bases removed from V and 11 bases from J, the gap between germline ends came to 13 bases. Looked up from germline, CDR1 is MNHEY and CDR2 is SVGAGI. The CDR3 DNA sequence: TGTGCCAGCAGTTACTCCAGCGTCACGGTGCAGTACTTC. Its protein product is CASSYSSVTVQYF.

The rearrangement uses TRBV4-1 and TRBJ1-2; TRBD1 agrees at 7 bases. This CDR3 has 15 residues. The ends lost 5 bases at V and 6 bases at J; junction bases unmatched: 12. Per germline, CDR1 MGHRA and CDR2 YSYEKL. The CDR3 reads CASSFDNRGFNGYTF. The DNA for the CDR3 is TGCGCCAGCAGCTTCGACAACAGGGGATTCAATGGCTACACCTTC.

The chain uses TRBV20-1 and TRBJ2-4; D remains ambiguous. Per germline, CDR1 DFQATT and CDR2 SNEGSKA (reference sequence). The CDR3 totals 16 residues. Deletions cut 6 bases from V and 0 bases from J, with 18 bases between. CDR3 in amino acids: CSAPGWERLAKNIQYF. Written as DNA, the CDR3 is TGCAGTGCCCCCGGGTGGGAAAGATTAGCCAAAAACATTCAGTACTTC.

With regard to this clonotype: At one end, the junction sequence differs from germline, possibly due to a read error. The genes are TRBV9 and TRBJ2-6; 7 nucleotides line up with TRBD1. This CDR3 has 11 residues. Germline CDR1 is SGDLS and CDR2 is YYNGEE. CDR3 sequence (DNA): TGTGCCAGCAAGGGGGCCAGCGTCCTGACTTTC. Translating gives CASKGASVLTF.